This T cell receptor (beta chain) originates from a study of T cell changes during pregnancy in multiple sclerosis. Germline trimming cut 0 bases from V and 5 bases from J; bases unmatched to any gene: 11. Germline CDR1 ENHRY, CDR2 SYGVKD. The CDR3 length is 18 residues. Clones were read by immunoSEQ multiplex PCR, and TCRdb kept only the in-frame ones, dropping some. The sample yields 55,000 to 95,000 clones, 85% to 95% seen once. This sequence was found in a female donor in good health, enrolled as a control in a pregnancy study. Sequenced here: peripheral blood, sampled in the second trimester of pregnancy. The chain joins TRBV10-3 to TRBJ1-5, with 9 bases that match TRBD1. This CDR3 is CAISESGTGWSSDQPQHF. The DNA of the CDR3 is TGTGCCATCAGTGAGTCAGGGACAGGGTGGTCTTCCGATCAGCCCCAGCATTTT.